This TCR beta chain was profiled in a study of T cell responses to AZD1222 COVID-19 vaccine. Study results and caveats: Repertoire sampling happened only post peak T cell response. A mostly white British donor set with more females was recruited, and clonal diversity was possibly underestimated.

This clone was found once. Its antigen is as yet unknown. CDR3 length equals 15 residues. Germline CDR1 reads SGHRS; CDR2 reads YFSETQ. The V end was cut by 0 bases, the J end by 2 bases, with 12 bases between. Sequenced by immunoSEQ multiplex PCR; TCRdb stores in-frame clones only, minus some. The sample includes over 70,000 clones, 89% seen only once; the top ten take over 7.5%. This chain connects TRBV5-1 to TRBJ2-7, with D unclear. This specimen consisted of peripheral blood, obtained 28 days after the second AZD1222 dose. The TCR comes from an adult who received the AZD1222 COVID-19 vaccine. As DNA, the CDR3 is TGCGCCAGCAGCTTGGAGGCAGGCCCCCCCTACGAGCAGTACTTC. It encodes CASSLEAGPPYEQYF.